The 5 T cell receptor beta chains below all came from one sample that was sequenced in a study of blood T cell repertoires in COVID-19. Sequencing used immunoSEQ multiplex PCR; TCRdb keeps in-frame clones, though not all of them. The table has 300,000 to 400,000 clones, roughly 90% seen once. The sample was peripheral blood. The receptors were gathered from a woman between 65 and 79 years old with COVID-19, enrolled during active disease.

The chain employs TRBV6-5 and TRBJ2-2, with D maybe TRBD1 (5 bases). The CDR3 is 15 residues long. The germline V gene encodes CDR1 MNHEY and CDR2 SVGAGI. V lost 8 bases, J lost 1 base, and 14 bases lay in between. Here the CDR3 reads CASSPWGRNTGELFF. CDR3 bases: TGTGCCAGCTCACCTTGGGGCCGGAACACCGGGGAGCTGTTTTTT.

This chain uses TRBV7-8 with TRBJ1-2; D call uncertain. V was shortened by 1 base and J by 0 bases, with 6 bases between the two germline ends. This CDR3 has 14 amino acids. The germline gives CDR1 SGHVS, CDR2 FQNEAQ. The DNA for the CDR3 is TGTGCCAGCAGCTTAGACAATGCTAACTATGGCTACACCTTC. It translates to CASSLDNANYGYTF.

The chain combines TRBV28 with TRBJ2-7; 11 nucleotides line up with TRBD1. This CDR3 contains 13 residues. With V trimmed by 10 bases and J by 2 bases, 4 bases remained unmatched. Germline V gene sequence: CDR1 MDHEN, CDR2 SYDVKM. The CDR3 is CATMGQGAYEQYF. The CDR3 nucleotides read TGTGCCACTATGGGACAGGGGGCCTACGAGCAGTACTTC.

This rearrangement joins TRBV3-1 (or the pseudogene TRBV3-2) to TRBJ1-5; TRBD1 agrees at 7 bases. The germline V gene encodes CDR1 LGHDT and CDR2 YNNKEL (reference sequence). The CDR3 runs 16 residues. With 3 bases clipped from V and 7 bases from J, the junction kept 12 bases outside the gene matches. CDR3 sequence reads: CASSQGWTGGEQPQHF. Here the CDR3 DNA reads TGTGCCAGCAGCCAGGGGTGGACAGGCGGAGAACAGCCCCAGCATTTT.

The chain couples TRBV6-4 to TRBJ2-3, with 11 bases lining up with TRBD2. The V gene's germline CDR1 is MRHNA and CDR2 SNTAGT. The CDR3 covers 19 residues. V shed 0 bases and J 4 bases; nucleotides not matched to a gene: 12. CDR3 in DNA: TGTGCCAGCAGTGACTCCCGGGCTAGCGGGGGGTCATTGGCAGATACGCAGTATTTT. As protein: CASSDSRASGGSLADTQYF.